This T cell receptor beta chain is from a study of blood T cell repertoires in COVID-19. Study as a whole: The analysed material was cDNA or gDNA that came from T cells, B-cell-depleted T cells, or PBMCs.

The V gene lost 3 bases and the J gene lost 6 bases, with 18 bases spanning the gap. Germline CDR1 is SEHNR and CDR2 is FQNEAQ (reference sequence). The CDR3 covers 15 residues. In the original workflow: Reference gene primers were amplified, and this amplification served to estimate nucleated cell counts. Measured with immunoSEQ multiplex PCR; TCRdb has only the in-frame clones, and not every one. That table furnishes V, J and clone size, whereas the DNA furnished D and trimming. The table records some 110,000 clones, 75% to 90% of them present only once. The sample taken for sequencing was peripheral blood. The genes are TRBV7-9 and TRBJ2-7; D possibly corresponds to TRBD1 (5 bases). This TCR derives from a man aged 60 to 69 with acute or convalescent COVID-19. CDR3: CASSFVSGLSAEQYV. CDR3 coding DNA: TGTGCCAGCAGCTTCGTTTCAGGGTTAAGTGCCGAGCAGTACGTC.